The clone carrying this TCR beta chain appeared a few times. What it binds is unknown. These data originate in a study of identical twins. The CDR3 runs to 15 residues. Germline V gene data show CDR1 as SGDLS and CDR2 as YYNGEE. Between the trimmed V and J ends, which lost 4 bases and 0 bases, there was a span of 13 bases. Study outcomes and limitations: The more abundant beta clonotypes in cord blood had fewer insertions, and memory repertoires did not show this. Cross-sectional statistics underpinned the conclusions; the same donors were not followed.

Template switching created a universal primer site, and the cDNA included unique molecular identifiers. TCRdb used MiXCR to reprocess the 5' RACE reads, holding one entry per CDR3 protein. This table has fewer than 650,000 distinct CDR3 sequences, about 7.6% appearing once. The same sample was also studied in work on yellow fever vaccine responses in identical twins.

Sequenced sample: PBMCs. The clonotype originates from a woman aged 18-29 years in good health. The rearrangement links TRBV9 to TRBJ1-2; possible D gene TRBD1, 6 bases. The CDR3 here is CASSPGTHSNYGYTF. For the CDR3, the DNA is TGTGCCAGCAGCCCTGGGACACACTCTAACTATGGCTACACCTTC.